This is a list of T cell receptor beta chains from one sample in a study of patients and donors after allogeneic stem cell transplantation. From the RT-PCR reads, TCRdb called clonotypes with MiXCR, one entry per CDR3 protein. Among 190,000 or so distinct CDR3 sequences listed, 41% were seen once. Sample: blood, either unsorted or a sorted T cell fraction (not recorded which). The receptors were sampled from a human donor who was either an allogeneic HSCT recipient or a stem cell or donor lymphocyte infusion donor (not recorded which). It is not recorded whose cells these are; they may come from a transplant donor. CDR3s include the opening cysteine and the closing phenylalanine or tryptophan. The order of the fields is CDR3 DNA, CDR3 protein, D gene, J gene, V gene, clone size. The D gene is left open where the match is weak. The size field is filled for only some rows; it gives once, few, many or a size class.

TGTGCCAGCAGCTTAGGAGGACGGCGCAATGAGCAGTTCTTC	CASSLGGRRNEQFF	NA	TRBJ2-1	TRBV7-8	NA
TGTGCCATCAGGGGAACAGGGGGCTGGGATGGCTACACCTTC	CAIRGTGGWDGYTF	TRBD1	TRBJ1-2	TRBV10-3	few
TGCGCCAGCAGTCTTGGGGGGACACGGGAAGAGACCCAGTACTTC	CASSLGGTREETQYF	NA	TRBJ2-5	TRBV10-2	NA
TGCAGCGTTTTGGACAGGCTGAACACTGAAGCTTTCTTT	CSVLDRLNTEAFF	TRBD1	TRBJ1-1	TRBV29-1	NA
TGCAGTGCTTCTGGGACAGGGCCCCGTCAGCCCCAGCATTTT	CSASGTGPRQPQHF	TRBD1	TRBJ1-5	TRBV20-1	NA
TGTGCCAGCAAGGACAGCGTCCCTACGGGTTATGGCTACACCTTC	CASKDSVPTGYGYTF	NA	TRBJ1-2	TRBV13	NA
TGTGCCAGCAGCCGCTCTGGAAACACCATATATTTT	CASSRSGNTIYF	NA	TRBJ1-3	TRBV5-6	NA
TGTGCCACCAGCCCGACTAGCGGAAGGAGCTCCTACGAGCAGTACTTC	CATSPTSGRSSYEQYF	TRBD2	TRBJ2-7	TRBV15	NA
TGTGCCAGCAGCTTAGTCTTGACGGCTGAAGCTTTCTTT	CASSLVLTAEAFF	NA	TRBJ1-1	TRBV7-9	NA
TGTGCCAGCAGCTGGGGGCGCGGCTACAATGAGCAGTTCTTC	CASSWGRGYNEQFF	NA	TRBJ2-1	TRBV13	NA
TGTGCCAGCACCCTAAGGACCGGAGCCCCTACGGGCAATGAGCAGTTCTTC	CASTLRTGAPTGNEQFF	NA	TRBJ2-1	TRBV12-3/TRBV12-4	few
TGTGCCAGCTCACCAGGTCACAGGGGAGGGGTCTACGAGCAGTACTTC	CASSPGHRGGVYEQYF	NA	TRBJ2-7	TRBV18	NA
TGTGCCAGCAGTAGGCCCGACAGGGGGTCCGGGGAGCTGTTTTTT	CASSRPDRGSGELFF	TRBD1	TRBJ2-2	TRBV6-5	few
TGTGCCAGCAGCGGTTCGGGACAGGGAACAGATACGCAGTATTTT	CASSGSGQGTDTQYF	TRBD1	TRBJ2-3	TRBV7-9	NA
TGCAGTGCTAGATCAGGGCGCGGGGAAAAACTGTTTTTT	CSARSGRGEKLFF	NA	TRBJ1-4	TRBV20-1	NA
TGCAGTGCTAGAGAGAATTACGGGGGAAATGAAGCTTTCTTT	CSARENYGGNEAFF	NA	TRBJ1-1	TRBV20-1	few
TGTGCCAGTATCCATTACAGGGGGAGGGCGGACACTGAAGCTTTCTTT	CASIHYRGRADTEAFF	TRBD1	TRBJ1-1	TRBV19	NA
TGTGCCAGCAGTTTGCGGGACAGGGCAAAAGGCTCCTACAATGAGCAGTTCTTC	CASSLRDRAKGSYNEQFF	TRBD1	TRBJ2-1	TRBV6-2/TRBV6-3	NA
TGTGCCAGCAGCCTAAAACAGGGGGCGCCTAATGAAAAACTGTTTTTT	CASSLKQGAPNEKLFF	TRBD1	TRBJ1-4	TRBV7-9	NA
TGTGCCACCAGCTCTCACAGGGAGAGGAACACTGAAGCTTTCTTT	CATSSHRERNTEAFF	NA	TRBJ1-1	TRBV15	few
TGTGCCAGCACCTTAGGGACAGGGGAAGGCGAGCAGTACTTC	CASTLGTGEGEQYF	TRBD1	TRBJ2-7	TRBV28	NA
TGCAGCGTTGTAGGGCAAAACTCTGGAAACACCATATATTTT	CSVVGQNSGNTIYF	NA	TRBJ1-3	TRBV29-1	NA
TGTGCCAGTAGTATTGCGGCCAGCTACACCTTC	CASSIAASYTF	NA	TRBJ1-2	TRBV19	NA
TGTGCCAGCAGCTTTGGGACGTATCTCACTGAAGCTTTCTTT	CASSFGTYLTEAFF	NA	TRBJ1-1	TRBV7-9	few
TGTGCCAGCAGACCCGGGACAGATAATGGCTACACCTTC	CASRPGTDNGYTF	TRBD1	TRBJ1-2	TRBV12-3/TRBV12-4	NA
TGCAGTGCTCCTAAGACAGGGGGCGTGCTAAACATTCAGTACTTC	CSAPKTGGVLNIQYF	TRBD1	TRBJ2-4	TRBV20-1	NA
TGTGCCAGCTCCCGAGTACACCAAGAGACCCAGTACTTC	CASSRVHQETQYF	NA	TRBJ2-5	TRBV28	NA
TGCAGTGCTAGAACGCCTAGCGGGGAGACCCAGTACTTC	CSARTPSGETQYF	TRBD2	TRBJ2-5	TRBV20-1	NA
TGCAGTGCAACGGGAGTCGTTAATCAGCCCCAGCATTTT	CSATGVVNQPQHF	NA	TRBJ1-5	TRBV20-1	NA
TGCGCCAGCAGCCAGTTGACAGGGTCCCCTGAAGCTTTCTTT	CASSQLTGSPEAFF	TRBD1	TRBJ1-1	TRBV4-3	few
TGTGCCAGCAGTTTAGTGGTGGAGACCTATGGCTACACCTTC	CASSLVVETYGYTF	NA	TRBJ1-2	TRBV12-3/TRBV12-4	few
TGCGCCAGCAGCCAAGGTATATCAGGGGAGCCTGGAAACACCATATATTTT	CASSQGISGEPGNTIYF	NA	TRBJ1-3	TRBV4-1	NA
TGCGCCAGCAGCCAAGGTGGAGTGGGGCAGGATCAGTACTTC	CASSQGGVGQDQYF	NA	TRBJ2-4	TRBV4-1	NA
TGTGCCAGCAGCAAGGGCAAGGCAGGTCACGGTAATGAGCAGTTCTTC	CASSKGKAGHGNEQFF	NA	TRBJ2-1	TRBV7-9	NA
TGTGCCAGCAGTTCCGGGACAGCCTATAATTCACCCCTCCACTTT	CASSSGTAYNSPLHF	TRBD1	TRBJ1-6	TRBV12-3/TRBV12-4	NA
TGTGCCAGCAGTGAAGGGACTAGCGGGATACTCAATGAGCAGTTCTTC	CASSEGTSGILNEQFF	TRBD2	TRBJ2-1	TRBV6-5	NA
TGTGCCAGCAGCTTATTTACATCGAACGGACACAATCAGCCCCAGCATTTT	CASSLFTSNGHNQPQHF	NA	TRBJ1-5	TRBV7-2	NA
TGTGCCAGCAGCCAAATAGCCCTAGCGGGAGCTCAGGACCTCTACAATGAGCAGTTCTTC	CASSQIALAGAQDLYNEQFF	TRBD2	TRBJ2-1	TRBV16	NA
TGTGCCAGCAGCACGGCCTATGGCTACACCTTC	CASSTAYGYTF	NA	TRBJ1-2	TRBV6-5	few
TGCGCCAGCAGCCAAGGAGTTGAGATTAATTCACCCCTCCACTTT	CASSQGVEINSPLHF	NA	TRBJ1-6	TRBV4-3	NA
TGTGCCATCAGTGCGACCCTTCTTACATCCTACGAGCAGTACTTC	CAISATLLTSYEQYF	NA	TRBJ2-7	TRBV10-3	NA
TGCAGCGTTCATCTCGCCGGGGTTGAAAAACTGTTTTTT	CSVHLAGVEKLFF	NA	TRBJ1-4	TRBV29-1	NA
TGTGCCAGCAGTTTTGGGATGGGACAAGATAGCAATCAGCCCCAGCATTTT	CASSFGMGQDSNQPQHF	NA	TRBJ1-5	TRBV12-3/TRBV12-4	few
TGTGCCAGCAGTTTTGGGAGACAGGGCTCACCCCTCCACTTT	CASSFGRQGSPLHF	TRBD1	TRBJ1-6	TRBV12-3/TRBV12-4	NA
TGTGCCAGCACCAAAGGGACAGCGACCCTGAACACTGAAGCTTTCTTT	CASTKGTATLNTEAFF	TRBD1	TRBJ1-1	TRBV7-2	few
TGTGCCAGCAGTTTACGGCCCGGGACAGGGGATCAGCCCCAGCATTTT	CASSLRPGTGDQPQHF	TRBD1	TRBJ1-5	TRBV27	few
TGTGCCAGCAGCGCCTCTGGGACCCAGTACTTC	CASSASGTQYF	NA	TRBJ2-5	TRBV7-9	few
TGCGCCAGCAGCCCTCGGACAGGGGACAACGGGATAAACTATGGCTACACCTTC	CASSPRTGDNGINYGYTF	TRBD1	TRBJ1-2	TRBV5-1	NA
TGTGCCAGCAGTGAAGAAGGAGGCAACAGCCCCTACGAGCAGTACTTC	CASSEEGGNSPYEQYF	NA	TRBJ2-7	TRBV6-4	NA
TGTGCCAGCAGCCCCTCTCAGGACCGACAACTCAACGAGCAGTACTTC	CASSPSQDRQLNEQYF	NA	TRBJ2-7	TRBV25-1	NA
TGTGCCAGCAGTTACTCGACACAGGCAGCTAATGAAAAACTGTTTTTT	CASSYSTQAANEKLFF	NA	TRBJ1-4	TRBV6-5	NA
TGCGCCAGCAGCCAAGAAGGGGTAGGAGTTGGTGGCAATCAGCCCCAGCATTTT	CASSQEGVGVGGNQPQHF	NA	TRBJ1-5	TRBV4-3	NA
TGTGCCAGCAGCGTAGGTGTCAACTCCTACGAGCAGTACTTC	CASSVGVNSYEQYF	NA	TRBJ2-7	TRBV9	many
TGCAGCGTTGAGGGCCCCAGGACCCGGGTCTATGGCTACACCTTC	CSVEGPRTRVYGYTF	NA	TRBJ1-2	TRBV29-1	few
TGTGCCAGCAGCTTGGCCAACACTGGGGCTTTCTTT	CASSLANTGAFF	NA	TRBJ1-1	TRBV5-6	NA
TGTGCCAGCAGGCCCCAGGAGAACACTGAAGCTTTCTTT	CASRPQENTEAFF	NA	TRBJ1-1	TRBV12-3/TRBV12-4	few
TGTGCCAGCAGCTTGGCCCCACTAGCGGGAGGGCAAGAGACCCAGTACTTC	CASSLAPLAGGQETQYF	TRBD2	TRBJ2-5	TRBV5-5	NA